This T cell receptor (beta chain) was recovered during a study of shared clonotypes between healthy human individuals. Trimming removed 0 bases at V and 5 bases at J, with 3 bases between. There are 12 residues in the CDR3. Germline assignment: CDR1 SGHNT and CDR2 YYREEE (reference sequence). Using immunoSEQ multiplex PCR, the repertoire was profiled, and TCRdb retains in-frame clones only, with some absent. The sample consists of around 450,000 clones, roughly 77% of them appearing once. Sequenced: PBMCs. The receptor was isolated from a woman aged 40 to 50 in good health. Some clones in this sample may be carry-over from other donors' samples. This chain connects TRBV5-4 to TRBJ2-1; the D is unclear. CDR3 in DNA: TGTGCCAGCAGCTTGGCAAACAATGAGCAGTTCTTC. It encodes CASSLANNEQFF.